Described below is a single T cell receptor (beta chain) sequence and its context. Its matching antigen is unknown. 13 Jbeta primers and 60 Vbeta primers were used for the PCR. Profiled with immunoSEQ multiplex PCR; TCRdb holds only in-frame clones, not every one. This sample carries some 180,000 clones, just over 75% of them seen once, and the ten largest clones take more than 1.4%. This entry is derived from a study of cytomegalovirus exposure and HLA in healthy donors. Study-wide findings and caveats: Certain sequence variants were highly shared and formed a cluster, and this cluster was likely a sequencing artifact. Later work associated roughly 17,000 TCR beta sequences with HLA alleles at 0.05 false discovery rate. Trimming of TCR beta V- and J-genes showed a link, identified in a later analysis, to a missense DCLRE1C variant.

The sequenced sample was PBMCs. This clonotype was obtained from a man between 18 and 35 years old in good health and CMV-seronegative.

CDR3 DNA sequence: TGTGCCAGCAGTTTATGGAACAGGGGGATTGAAGCTTTCTTT. Amino acid sequence: CASSLWNRGIEAFF. V gene TRBV28 combines with J gene TRBJ1-1, with TRBD1 matching over 8 bases. The CDR3 sequence is 14 residues long. The ends lost 0 bases at V and 7 bases at J; junction bases unmatched: 4. CDR1 and CDR2 (germline): MDHEN, SYDVKM.